A single sample is the source of the 10 T cell receptor beta chains below, sequenced in a study of T cells in narcolepsy. Sequenced by immunoSEQ multiplex PCR; TCRdb stores in-frame clones only, minus some. Of over 25,000 clones listed, approximately 80% are singletons. Sequencing was carried out using memory (CD45RA-) CD4+ T cells from blood. These receptors originate from a human donor in good health.

V and J are TRBV21-1 and TRBJ2-1; TRBD2 reflects the table's D call only, with no check against the DNA. TRBV21-1 is a recognized pseudogene. This CDR3 is built from 16 residues. DNA for the CDR3: TGTGCCAGCAGCAAGAAGGCGGGAAGCTCCTACAATGAGCAGTTCTTC. This codes for CASSKKAGSSYNEQFF.

The chain carries TRBV7-2 and TRBJ2-5; perhaps TRBD2 as D (5 bases). The J call may not be correct, given that the DNA end is closer to TRBJ2-7. Germline loops: CDR1 SGHTA, CDR2 FQGNSA. The CDR3 consists of 14 residues. The CDR3 reads CASSLVSGTYEQYF. CDR3 in DNA: TGTGCCAGCAGCTTAGTCAGCGGTACCTACGAGCAGTACTTC.

J is TRBJ2-7 and V is TRBV4-1; D is perhaps TRBD1 (7 bases). With 0 bases removed from V and 4 bases from J, the gap between germline ends came to 16 bases. The germline V gene encodes CDR1 MGHRA and CDR2 YSYEKL. This CDR3 has 16 amino acids. The CDR3 reads CASSQEPRGRTYEQYF. The CDR3 nucleotides are TGCGCCAGCAGCCAAGAACCCAGGGGGAGGACTTACGAGCAGTACTTC.

This clone was seen a few times. The V call is TRBV4-3, the J call TRBJ1-4; 12 bases align to TRBD1. Unmatched junction bases numbered 4, after V lost 3 bases and J lost 11 bases. The CDR3 contains 14 residues. Germline V gene data show CDR1 as LGHNA and CDR2 as YSLEER. CDR3: CASSQGQGAFKLFF. CDR3 nucleotides: TGCGCCAGCAGCCAGGGACAGGGGGCGTTCAAACTGTTTTTT.

The chain couples TRBV11-2 to TRBJ1-1; the match to TRBD1 covers 9 bases. The CDR3 runs 15 residues. V dropped 5 bases and J dropped 1; count of bases not matched to a gene: 5. CDR1 is SGHAT, CDR2 FQNNGV, per germline. The CDR3 here is CASSTHRGQNTEAFF. The DNA of the CDR3 is TGTGCCAGCAGCACCCACAGGGGGCAGAACACTGAAGCTTTCTTT.

The V and J genes are TRBV4-3 and TRBJ2-3; 9 nucleotides align to TRBD2. V was clipped by 0 bases and J by 3 bases; unmatched bases: 4. Germline CDR1 LGHNA, CDR2 YSLEER. The CDR3 is 16 amino acids. CDR3 in DNA: TGCGCCAGCAGCCAAGACCCGGGACTAGCAACAGATACGCAGTATTTT. Encoded protein: CASSQDPGLATDTQYF.

The DNA for the CDR3 is TGTGCCATCAGTGGTAGGGTGGACTATGGCTACACCTTC. Its translation: CAISGRVDYGYTF. V usage is TRBV10-3 and J usage is TRBJ1-2; D gene unclear. The V gene lost 4 bases and the J gene lost 3 bases, with 9 bases spanning the gap. This CDR3 region has 13 residues. Germline assignment: CDR1 ENHRY and CDR2 SYGVKD.

CDR3 in DNA: TGTGCCTGGAGTGTTGATTTGAGGGAAGAGACCCAGTACTTC. Translated, it gives CAWSVDLREETQYF. The chain links TRBV30 to TRBJ2-5, with D perhaps matching TRBD2 (5 bases). There are 14 residues in the CDR3. The germline V gene encodes CDR1 GTSNPN and CDR2 SVGIG (reference sequence). Trimming removed 0 bases at V and 3 bases at J, with 11 bases between.

The rearrangement links TRBV4-1 to TRBJ2-7; 7 nucleotides agree with TRBD1. The CDR3 contains 16 residues. The germline V gene encodes CDR1 MGHRA and CDR2 YSYEKL. The V gene end was trimmed by 4 bases and the J gene end by 2 bases; junction bases not matched to a gene: 11. Written as DNA, the CDR3 is TGCGCCAGCAGCCCGCAGGGGGTTTCCCCTCCCTACGAGCAGTACTTC. Amino acids: CASSPQGVSPPYEQYF.

This chain links TRBV27 with TRBJ1-1, with TRBD1 identical over 8 bases. The CDR3 is 14 amino acids. V lost 6 bases and J lost 6; bases outside the gene matches: 9. Germline CDR1 is MNHEY and CDR2 is SMNVEV (reference sequence). CDR3 residues: CASRPLDRGSEAFF. The CDR3, as DNA: TGTGCCAGCAGACCCCTAGACAGGGGCTCTGAAGCTTTCTTT.